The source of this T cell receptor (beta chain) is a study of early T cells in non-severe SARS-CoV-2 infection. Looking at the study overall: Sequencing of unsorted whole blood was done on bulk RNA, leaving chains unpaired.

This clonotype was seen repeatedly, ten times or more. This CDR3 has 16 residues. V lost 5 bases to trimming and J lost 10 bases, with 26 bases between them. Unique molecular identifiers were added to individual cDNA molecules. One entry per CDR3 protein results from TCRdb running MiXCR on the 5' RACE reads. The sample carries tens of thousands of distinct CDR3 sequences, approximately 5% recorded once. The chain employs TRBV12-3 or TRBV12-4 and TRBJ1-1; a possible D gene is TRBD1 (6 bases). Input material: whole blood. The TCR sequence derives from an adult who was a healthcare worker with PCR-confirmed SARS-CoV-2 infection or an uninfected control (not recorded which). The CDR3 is CASSIDLGQGKILAFF. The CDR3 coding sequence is TGTGCCAGCAGTATAGATTTGGGGCAGGGGAAAATCTTAGCTTTCTTT.